Included here is one T cell receptor (beta chain) sequence, with context. This entry belongs to a study of CD8+CD57+ T cells in acquired aplastic anemia. Study summary: Roughly 3.2 ug was the average amount of DNA from sorted CD4+ and CD8+ cells. Healthy donors yielded some 9.9 million CD4+ cell reads on average.

Template material for TCR beta VDJ and CDR3 profiling consisted of genomic DNA. TCRdb passed the reads through MiXCR, listing each CDR3 protein once. The sample consists of about 180,000 distinct CDR3 sequences, 46% of them appearing once. The sequencing input was sorted CD4+, CD8+, or CD8+CD57+ T cells (not recorded which) from PBMCs. The receptor comes from a human donor in good health.

CDR3 in DNA: TGTGCCTGGAGGGGGGGCCCCAATCAGCCCCAGCATTTT. Residues: CAWRGGPNQPQHF. The J gene is TRBJ1-5, the V gene TRBV30, with a weak D call TRBD1 (6 bases). The CDR3 sequence is 13 residues long. Germline values: CDR1 GTSNPN, CDR2 SVGIG (reference sequence). Trimming took off 3 bases at V and 3 bases at J, with 9 bases between the two ends.